This T cell receptor beta chain is from a study of response to subunit inactivated influenza vaccine. Note on this clonotype: The antigen is unknown.

V was shortened by 2 bases and J by 7 bases, with 6 bases between the two germline ends. The CDR3 is 12 residues long. Per germline, CDR1 MDHEN and CDR2 SYDVKM. TCRdb reprocessed the RT-PCR reads via MiXCR and lists one record per CDR3 protein. The data show some 570,000 distinct CDR3 sequences, about 11% seen once. Study findings and constraints: There was a suggestion from the authors that each seasonal influenza vaccination recruits few new T cells.

The same data also went into a second study, on T cells expressing NK-cell markers. That study adds: What made the TCR beta cDNA was 5'RACE template switching with UMIs.

This chain uses TRBV28 with TRBJ2-1; D is uncertain. Specimen: PBMCs from blood, collected on the day of vaccination. The TCR sequence derives from a man aged 45 to 65 who received an inactivated influenza vaccine. CDR3 bases: TGTGCCAGCAGTTTAATAATAAATGAGCAGTTCTTC. It specifies CASSLIINEQFF.